These 18 T cell receptor beta chains were all obtained from the same sample, sequenced in a study of cytomegalovirus exposure and HLA in healthy donors. This PCR relied on a set of 60 Vbeta primers and 13 Jbeta primers. Using immunoSEQ multiplex PCR, the repertoire was profiled, and TCRdb retains in-frame clones only, with some absent. This sample has roughly 160,000 clones, with almost 80% found just once. The specimen was PBMCs. The receptors here all came from a man aged 25 to 40 in good health and CMV-seronegative.

In its sample, this clone was seen a few times. The rearrangement links TRBV10-3 to TRBJ1-1; TRBD1 is a possible D gene (6 bases). CDR1 and CDR2 from the germline V gene are ENHRY and SYGVKD. Trimming removed 3 bases at V and 6 bases at J, with 14 bases between. CDR3 length: 14 amino acids. The CDR3 DNA follows: TGTGCCATCAGTGAAGGCAGGGGCGGGCCTGAAGCTTTCTTT. Translating gives CAISEGRGGPEAFF.

The rearrangement links TRBV2 to TRBJ2-2; D may be TRBD1 (6 bases). Germline V lookup: CDR1 SNHLY, CDR2 FYNNEI. The CDR3 is made up of 15 amino acids. With 4 bases removed from V and 2 bases from J, the gap between germline ends came to 11 bases. The CDR3 DNA sequence: TGTGCCAGCAGTGTCAGGACAGCCAACACCGGGGAGCTGTTTTTT. Residues: CASSVRTANTGELFF.

The V and J genes are TRBV18 and TRBJ2-5; unclear D gene. From germline, CDR1 is KGHSH and CDR2 LQKENI. This CDR3 has 16 residues. V lost 2 bases, J lost 1 base, and 14 bases lay in between. The CDR3 is CASSPSVRLAQETQYF. The CDR3, as DNA: TGTGCCAGCTCACCATCAGTGAGACTGGCCCAAGAGACCCAGTACTTC.

The chain uses TRBV6-6 and TRBJ2-3; perhaps TRBD1 as D (6 bases). Germline assignment: CDR1 MNHNY and CDR2 SVGAGI (reference sequence). V was cut by 6 bases and J by 5 bases, with 15 bases left in between. The CDR3 has 14 amino acids. Written as DNA, the CDR3 is TGTGCCAGCAGGACAGGCCTGCAGGGAGATACGCAGTATTTT. Protein: CASRTGLQGDTQYF.

This clone was counted between two and nine times. This chain connects TRBV4-1 to TRBJ2-3, with D hard to call. The CDR3 length is 17 residues. V dropped 2 bases and J dropped 0 bases, with 15 bases sitting between them. Germline V gene sequence: CDR1 MGHRA, CDR2 YSYEKL. The CDR3, as DNA: TGCGCCAGCAGCCAACGGCCGCAGCAGGAAAGCACAGATACGCAGTATTTT. Encoded protein: CASSQRPQQESTDTQYF.

This sequence joins TRBV6-5 and TRBJ1-1; 8 bases are shared with TRBD1. Trimming at V came to 6 bases and at J to 7 bases, leaving 4 bases not matched to a gene. Germline values: CDR1 MNHEY, CDR2 SVGAGI. CDR3 size: 12 residues. The CDR3 DNA follows: TGTGCCAGCAGCAAGACAGGGGTTGAAGCTTTCTTT. Its protein is CASSKTGVEAFF.

The chain carries TRBV5-4 and TRBJ2-1; 7 bases align to TRBD2. Germline trimming cut 0 bases from V and 9 bases from J; bases unmatched to any gene: 3. The CDR3 sequence is 13 residues long. The V gene's germline CDR1 is SGHNT and CDR2 YYREEE (reference sequence). CDR3 in amino acids: CASSLGLAIEQFF. The CDR3 bases are TGTGCCAGCAGCTTGGGACTAGCAATTGAGCAGTTCTTC.

This clone was detected once. The rearrangement joins TRBV7-3 to TRBJ2-4; 8 bases are a match to TRBD1. Germline-derived CDR1 and CDR2 are SGHTA and FQGTGA. The CDR3 contains 15 residues. V lost 6 bases and J lost 5; bases outside the gene matches: 9. CDR3 nucleotide sequence: TGTGCCAGCAGTTTGGACAGGGTCAGCCAAAACATTCAGTACTTC. Residues: CASSLDRVSQNIQYF.

This chain joins TRBV6-5 and TRBJ1-3, with TRBD1 identical over 9 bases. With V trimmed by 5 bases and J by 0 bases, 2 bases remained unmatched. The CDR3 spans 15 residues. Germline V gene lookup returns CDR1 MNHEY and CDR2 SVGAGI. CDR3 in amino acids: CASSGTGYSGNTIYF. The CDR3 DNA reads as TGTGCCAGCAGTGGGACAGGGTACTCTGGAAACACCATATATTTT.

V gene TRBV6-1 combines with J gene TRBJ2-5; a possible D gene is TRBD1 (6 bases). Looked up from germline, CDR1 is MNHNS and CDR2 is SASEGT. Trimming took 3 bases from V and 5 from J, leaving 10 bases between them. This CDR3 contains 13 residues. The CDR3 reads CASSDRGAETQYF. The CDR3 coding sequence is TGTGCCAGCAGTGACAGGGGTGCGGAGACCCAGTACTTC.

The chain employs TRBV11-2 and TRBJ2-7, with a possible D match to TRBD2 (6 bases). The V and J ends lost 0 bases and 7 bases respectively, with 10 bases between them. CDR3 size: 13 residues. From germline, CDR1 is SGHAT and CDR2 FQNNGV. The CDR3 is CASSLESGGEQYF. The CDR3 nucleotides are TGTGCCAGCAGCTTAGAGTCTGGGGGGGAGCAGTACTTC. Variable domain in full (rest from reference TRBV11-2 and TRBJ2-7): EAGVAQSPRYKIIEKRQSVAFWCNPISGHATLYWYQQILGQGPKLLIQFQNNGVVDDSQLPKDRFSAERLKGVDSTLKIQPAKLEDSAVYLCASSLESGGEQYFGPGTRLTVT.

In this sample, this clone turned up a few times. The chain combines TRBV5-1 with TRBJ2-1, with 9 positions matching TRBD1. This CDR3 spans 15 amino acids. With V trimmed by 1 base and J by 5 bases, 4 bases remained unmatched. Germline V gene data show CDR1 as SGHRS and CDR2 as YFSETQ. The CDR3, as DNA: TGCGCCAGCAGCTTGTTGGGACAGGGACACAATGAGCAGTTCTTC. Its translation: CASSLLGQGHNEQFF.

This chain uses TRBV9 with TRBJ2-6; the match to TRBD1 covers 8 bases. Trimming removed 4 bases from V and 1 base from J; junction bases left unmatched: 10. CDR1 and CDR2 from the germline V gene are SGDLS and YYNGEE. The CDR3 spans 18 residues. The CDR3 nucleotides are TGTGCCAGCAGCCCCAGTCCAGGGGGCCTTTCTGGGGCCAACGTCCTGACTTTC. This encodes CASSPSPGGLSGANVLTF. Using reference TRBV9 and TRBJ2-6 for the parts outside the CDR3, the full variable domain is DSGVTQTPKHLITATGQRVTLRCSPRSGDLSVYWYQQSLDQGLQFLIQYYNGEERAKGNILERFSAQQFPDLHSELNLSSLELGDSALYFCASSPSPGGLSGANVLTFGAGSRLTVL.

V usage is TRBV4-3 and J usage is TRBJ2-7, with 7 bases identical to TRBD1. Germline-derived CDR1 and CDR2 are LGHNA and YSLEER. This CDR3 region has 14 residues. V was pared by 5 bases and J by 1 base, with 5 bases of the junction left unmatched. CDR3 residues: CASSLGTESYEQYF. As DNA, the CDR3 is TGCGCCAGCAGCTTAGGGACAGAGTCCTACGAGCAGTACTTC.

This clone showed up just a few times. The chain links TRBV10-3 to TRBJ1-1, with D possibly TRBD1 on 6 matching bases. The CDR3 covers 15 residues. Trimming shortened V by 6 bases and J by 1 base, and 15 bases separated the two germline ends. From germline, CDR1 is ENHRY and CDR2 SYGVKD. CDR3 DNA sequence: TGTGCCATCAGGTACTCTCGGACAGAGAACACTGAAGCTTTCTTT. Protein: CAIRYSRTENTEAFF.

The rearrangement joins TRBV5-1 to TRBJ1-3; TRBD1 might be the D (5 bases). Trimming took 0 bases from V and 4 from J, leaving 11 bases between them. The germline gives CDR1 SGHRS, CDR2 YFSETQ. This CDR3 has 15 residues. The CDR3 loop reads CASSLAISGGNTIYF. CDR3 sequence (DNA): TGCGCCAGCAGCTTGGCTATCTCAGGGGGAAACACCATATATTTT.

This clone was seen just once. The rearrangement links TRBV5-3 to TRBJ2-3; TRBD2 matches at 11 bases. TRBV5-3 falls under the ORF class, with uncertain function. The CDR3 is made up of 17 amino acids. Trimming removed 4 bases from V and 6 bases from J; junction bases left unmatched: 13. CDR3 DNA sequence: TGTGCCAGAAGCCCGGATCTTTCTAGCGGGAGGTGGGATACGCAGTATTTT. It translates to CARSPDLSSGRWDTQYF.

The gene calls are TRBV5-1 and TRBJ2-1; 7 bases agree with TRBD1. The CDR3 runs 15 residues. Trimming removed 7 bases from V and 2 bases from J; junction bases left unmatched: 9. Germline CDR1 SGHRS, CDR2 YFSETQ. The CDR3 spells CASRQTGTAYNEQFF. CDR3 DNA: TGCGCCAGCCGACAAACCGGGACAGCCTACAATGAGCAGTTCTTC.